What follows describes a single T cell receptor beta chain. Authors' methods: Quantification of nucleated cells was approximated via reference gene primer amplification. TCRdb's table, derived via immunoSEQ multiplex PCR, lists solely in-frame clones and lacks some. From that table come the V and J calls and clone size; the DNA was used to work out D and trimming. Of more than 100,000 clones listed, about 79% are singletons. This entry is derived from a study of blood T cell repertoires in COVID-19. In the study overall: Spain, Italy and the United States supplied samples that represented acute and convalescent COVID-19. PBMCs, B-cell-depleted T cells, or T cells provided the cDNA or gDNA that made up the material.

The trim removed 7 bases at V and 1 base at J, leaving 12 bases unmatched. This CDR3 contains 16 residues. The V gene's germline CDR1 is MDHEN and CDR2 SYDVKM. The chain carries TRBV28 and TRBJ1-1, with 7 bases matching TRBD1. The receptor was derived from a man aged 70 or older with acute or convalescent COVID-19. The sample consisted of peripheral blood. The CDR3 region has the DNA TGTGCCAGCACCGCCAGGGGGAGGAGGGCGAACACTGAAGCTTTCTTT. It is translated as CASTARGRRANTEAFF.